These 22 T cell receptor beta chains originate from one sample sequenced in a study of CD8+CD57+ T cells in acquired aplastic anemia. All sequencing subjects had displayed CD8+CD57+ cell expansion on flow cytometry. The template for TCR beta VDJ and CDR3 sequence profiling was genomic DNA. TCRdb itself ran the reads through MiXCR, one entry per CDR3 protein. The profile shows 150,000 to 200,000 distinct CDR3 sequences, about 45% of them singletons. Sequencing input: sorted CD4+, CD8+, or CD8+CD57+ T cells (not recorded which) from PBMCs. All receptors come from a human donor with aplastic anemia.

This clonotype was picked up a small number of times. This chain joins TRBV15 and TRBJ2-1, with TRBD1 identical over 7 bases. CDR3 length equals 13 residues. Germline V gene lookup returns CDR1 LNHNV and CDR2 YYDKDF (reference sequence). The V segment lost 3 bases and the J segment 6 bases; nucleotides outside the gene matches: 2. The chain's CDR3 is CATSSSGGNEQFF. The DNA of the CDR3 is TGTGCCACCAGCAGCTCAGGGGGCAATGAGCAGTTCTTC.

The V call is TRBV2, the J call TRBJ1-1; D not resolved. V lost 6 bases and J 1 base, leaving 15 bases between the germline ends. Germline assignment: CDR1 SNHLY and CDR2 FYNNEI. This CDR3 contains 15 residues. This CDR3 is CASSVSRRTNTEAFF. The CDR3 nucleotides read TGTGCCAGCAGCGTATCCCGACGGACGAACACTGAAGCTTTCTTT.

This chain joins TRBV11-2 and TRBJ2-7; tentatively, D is TRBD2 (6 bases). Germline V gene data show CDR1 as SGHAT and CDR2 as FQNNGV. The length of the CDR3 is 16 residues. Between the trimmed V and J ends, which lost 0 bases and 3 bases, there was a span of 15 bases. The CDR3: CASSLDTTSPFYEQYF. In nucleotides, the CDR3 is TGTGCCAGCAGCTTAGATACCACTAGCCCCTTCTACGAGCAGTACTTC. The variable domain in full, completed from reference TRBV11-2 and TRBJ2-7, reads EAGVAQSPRYKIIEKRQSVAFWCNPISGHATLYWYQQILGQGPKLLIQFQNNGVVDDSQLPKDRFSAERLKGVDSTLKIQPAKLEDSAVYLCASSLDTTSPFYEQYFGPGTRLTVT.

This clonotype has just a few counts. The rearrangement joins TRBV5-6 to TRBJ2-2; D gene ambiguous. This CDR3 has 15 residues. Germline V CDR1 and CDR2: SGHDT, YYEEEE. Trimming pared 2 bases from V and 6 bases from J, leaving 14 bases between. The CDR3 bases are TGTGCCAGCAGCTTTGTTTCTACCACCCCCGGGGAGCTGTTTTTT. Amino acid sequence: CASSFVSTTPGELFF. The full variable domain, with the rest looked up from reference TRBV5-6 and TRBJ2-2, is DAGVTQSPTHLIKTRGQQVTLRCSPKSGHDTVSWYQQALGQGPQFIFQYYEEEERQRGNFPDRFSGHQFPNYSSELNVNALLLGDSALYLCASSFVSTTPGELFFGEGSRLTVL.

The chain uses TRBV7-2 and TRBJ1-2, with D unresolved. This CDR3 comprises 14 residues. Germline V gene data show CDR1 as SGHTA and CDR2 as FQGNSA. Between the trimmed V and J ends, which lost 4 bases and 7 bases, there was a span of 16 bases. Here the CDR3 reads CASSSARKGGGYTF. The CDR3 DNA reads as TGTGCCAGCAGCTCCGCCAGGAAGGGAGGTGGCTACACCTTC.

This clonotype was recorded at least ten times. V is TRBV24-1 and J is TRBJ1-2; D gene ambiguous. CDR1 and CDR2 (germline): KGHDR, SFDVKD. The CDR3 is 13 residues long. Deletions cut 4 bases from V and 3 bases from J, with 8 bases between. For the CDR3, the DNA is TGTGCCACCAGTGAGGGGATGGACTATGGCTACACCTTC. Amino acid sequence: CATSEGMDYGYTF.

At least ten counts were recorded for this clonotype. This chain uses TRBV12-3 or TRBV12-4 with TRBJ1-2, with D perhaps TRBD1 (5 bases). V gave up 5 bases and J gave up 3 bases, with 10 bases separating them. The CDR3 totals 13 residues. CDR3 nucleotides: TGTGCCAGCAGTGTAAGGGGAGACTATGGCTACACCTTC. Translation: CASSVRGDYGYTF.

A note on this clonotype: One end of the junction is discordant with germline, which a read error may explain. CDR3 bases: TGTGCTAGCAGTGAAATGGGTATTGCCACAGATACGCAGTATTTT. Translating it yields CASSEMGIATDTQYF. This rearrangement joins TRBV2 to TRBJ2-3, with D uncertain. Looked up from germline, CDR1 is SNHLY and CDR2 is FYNNEI. This CDR3 contains 15 residues.

This chain uses TRBV2 with TRBJ1-2; 7 bases fit TRBD1. Germline CDR1 and CDR2: SNHLY and FYNNEI. Trimming cost V 6 bases and J 5 bases; bases outside gene matches: 6. The CDR3 contains 13 residues. In DNA, the CDR3 is TGTGCCAGCAGGGAGACAGGGACATATGGCTACACCTTC. Amino acids: CASRETGTYGYTF.

V is TRBV6-2 or TRBV6-3 and J is TRBJ2-7; TRBD2 agrees at 7 bases. CDR1 is MNHEY, CDR2 SVGEGT, per germline. This CDR3 is built from 19 residues. V shed 2 bases and J 2 bases; nucleotides not matched to a gene: 18. The DNA of the CDR3 is TGTGCCAGCAGTTACCGGAGACCGGGACTACCAAGTCATGCCTACGAGCAGTACTTC. Residues: CASSYRRPGLPSHAYEQYF.

This sequence joins TRBV24-1 and TRBJ2-3, with no clear D. CDR1 KGHDR and CDR2 SFDVKD come from the germline V gene. Trimming took 3 bases from V and 0 from J, leaving 9 bases between them. This CDR3 comprises 15 residues. CDR3 DNA: TGTGCCACCAGTGATAGGAAGAGAAGCACAGATACGCAGTATTTT. Its protein is CATSDRKRSTDTQYF.

J is TRBJ2-2 and V is TRBV24-1; D remains ambiguous. CDR3 size: 13 residues. V was shortened by 6 bases and J by 4 bases, with 8 bases between the two germline ends. Germline-derived CDR1 and CDR2 are KGHDR and SFDVKD. The CDR3 protein is CATSTGTTGELFF. DNA for the CDR3: TGTGCCACCAGTACGGGTACCACCGGGGAGCTGTTTTTT.

This clonotype was counted ten times or more. The J gene is TRBJ2-2, the V gene TRBV15; D is possibly TRBD2 (6 bases). Germline CDR1 LNHNV, CDR2 YYDKDF (reference sequence). The CDR3 has 17 amino acids. V lost 4 bases, J lost 3 bases, and 18 bases lay in between. CDR3 region: CATSTQRGGSDTGELFF. CDR3 coding DNA: TGTGCCACCAGCACTCAGAGGGGAGGATCGGACACCGGGGAGCTGTTTTTT.

This chain links TRBV19 with TRBJ2-7, with TRBD1 matching 10 bases. Trimming removed 7 bases from V and 5 bases from J; junction bases left unmatched: 5. The CDR3 is 13 amino acids. CDR1 is LNHDA and CDR2 is SQIVND in the germline V gene (reference sequence). Written as DNA, the CDR3 is TGTGCCAGTAACAAAGGACAGGGGGACGAGCAGTACGTC. It translates to CASNKGQGDEQYV.

The rearrangement links TRBV15 to TRBJ2-2; D not certain. From germline, CDR1 is LNHNV and CDR2 YYDKDF (reference sequence). The CDR3 is made up of 11 amino acids. CDR3 in amino acids: CTRMAAGELFF. In DNA form, the CDR3 reads TGTACCAGGATGGCAGCTGGGGAGCTGTTTTTT. The whole variable domain, filled in from reference TRBV15 and TRBJ2-2, reads DAMVIQNPRYQVTQFGKPVTLSCSQTLNHNVMYWYQQKSSQAPKLLFHYYDKDFNNEADTPDNFQSRRPNTSFCFLDIRSPGLGDTAMYLCTRMAAGELFFGEGSRLTVL.

The sample holds a few counts of this clonotype. This rearrangement joins TRBV10-3 to TRBJ1-1, with 7 bases that match TRBD1. The CDR3 contains 16 residues. Germline assignment: CDR1 ENHRY and CDR2 SYGVKD. The V and J ends lost 2 bases and 3 bases, in that order; junction bases with no gene match: 9. The DNA for the CDR3 is TGTGCCATCAGTGAGCCCACAGGGGATAGGCACACTGAAGCTTTCTTT. Translating it yields CAISEPTGDRHTEAFF.

This chain joins TRBV20-1 and TRBJ1-5; TRBD1 agrees at 10 bases. After removal of 5 bases from V and 1 base from J, the junction contained 5 bases not matched to a gene. The CDR3 consists of 15 residues. CDR1 and CDR2 (germline): DFQATT, SNEGSKA (reference sequence). In nucleotides, the CDR3 is TGCAGTGCTTTCCCGGGACAGGGGAGCAATCAGCCCCAGCATTTT. Translating it yields CSAFPGQGSNQPQHF.

With respect to this clonotype: A read error may produce the germline difference seen at one junction end. CDR3 region: CASSLTAVPGELVF. The CDR3 nucleotides read TGTGCCAGTAGTCTTACGGCCGTACCCGGGGAGTTGGTTTTT. This chain uses TRBV19 with TRBJ2-2, with a weak D call TRBD2 (5 bases). CDR3 length: 14 amino acids. Germline V gene data show CDR1 as LNHDA and CDR2 as SQIVND (reference sequence).

This chain links TRBV7-2 with TRBJ1-1, with D hard to call. V lost 5 bases, J lost 8 bases, and 12 bases lay in between. This CDR3 spans 12 amino acids. CDR1 and CDR2 from the germline V gene are SGHTA and FQGNSA. The CDR3 nucleotides are TGTGCCAGCAGCGTAGGGATTAGAGAAGCTTTCTTT. Translated: CASSVGIREAFF.

This clonotype showed up many times. This chain uses TRBV24-1 with TRBJ2-7, with 7 bases fitting TRBD2. This CDR3 spans 15 amino acids. V was clipped by 3 bases and J by 1 base; unmatched bases: 5. Germline V lookup: CDR1 KGHDR, CDR2 SFDVKD. The CDR3 bases are TGTGCCACCAGTGATCCGGGACTACCTTCCTACGAGCAGTACGTC. It codes for CATSDPGLPSYEQYV.

The table lists this clonotype with a few counts. This chain joins TRBV10-2 and TRBJ2-3; possibly TRBD2 for D (6 bases). V was shortened by 3 bases and J by 3 bases, with 13 bases between the two germline ends. The germline V gene encodes CDR1 WSHSY and CDR2 SAAADI. The CDR3 length is 15 residues. The CDR3: CASSEPAGGTDTQYF. The CDR3 nucleotides are TGCGCCAGCAGTGAACCAGCGGGTGGAACAGATACGCAGTATTTT.

This chain uses TRBV5-1 with TRBJ2-3; 11 bases fit TRBD1. The CDR3 extends over 14 amino acids. Germline V lookup: CDR1 SGHRS, CDR2 YFSETQ. V gave up 4 bases and J gave up 6 bases; unmatched junction bases: 4. CDR3 residues: CASSPGQGADTQYF. CDR3 DNA: TGCGCCAGCAGCCCTGGACAGGGGGCGGATACGCAGTATTTT.